This TCR beta chain is from a study of blood T cell repertoires in COVID-19. In the authors' methods: Estimated nucleated cell counts came from reference gene primer amplification. The data were produced by immunoSEQ multiplex PCR, yet TCRdb's version contains in-frame clones alone and is incomplete. The V and J calls and clone size come from that table; D and trimming were worked out from the DNA. The data show about 60,000 clones, about 90% seen once. Germline-derived CDR1 and CDR2 are SGHRS and YFSETQ. Between the trimmed V and J ends, which lost 0 bases and 3 bases, there was a span of 10 bases. The CDR3 extends over 15 amino acids.

The rearrangement joins TRBV5-1 to TRBJ2-1; D is possibly TRBD2 (5 bases). Sequencing was carried out using peripheral blood. The sequence was collected from a human donor in a cohort sampled during active COVID-19. This CDR3 is CASSLGPGGYNEQFF. The CDR3 DNA follows: TGCGCCAGCAGCTTGGGACCCGGAGGCTACAATGAGCAGTTCTTC.